The present T cell receptor (beta chain) was sequenced within a study of cytomegalovirus exposure and HLA in healthy donors. From germline, CDR1 is MRHNA and CDR2 SNTAGT. The J segment lost 3 bases and the V segment lost 5 bases, leaving 7 bases of the junction unmatched. The CDR3 runs 16 residues. Worth noting for this clone: What it recognizes is unknown.

Study findings and constraints: Cytomegalovirus-associated TCR beta chains were listed, numbering some 170.

This table comes from immunoSEQ multiplex PCR, and its TCRdb copy is limited to in-frame clones, with some not included. The sample shows a few hundred thousand clones, around 89% of them seen only once. The receptor comes from a woman aged 18 to 35 in good health and CMV-seronegative. This chain joins TRBV6-4 and TRBJ1-5; 10 nucleotides agree with TRBD1. The sequenced sample was PBMCs. CDR3 bases: TGTGCCAGCAGTTTAGGGGACAGGGGCGTCAATCAGCCCCAGCATTTT. Encoded protein: CASSLGDRGVNQPQHF.